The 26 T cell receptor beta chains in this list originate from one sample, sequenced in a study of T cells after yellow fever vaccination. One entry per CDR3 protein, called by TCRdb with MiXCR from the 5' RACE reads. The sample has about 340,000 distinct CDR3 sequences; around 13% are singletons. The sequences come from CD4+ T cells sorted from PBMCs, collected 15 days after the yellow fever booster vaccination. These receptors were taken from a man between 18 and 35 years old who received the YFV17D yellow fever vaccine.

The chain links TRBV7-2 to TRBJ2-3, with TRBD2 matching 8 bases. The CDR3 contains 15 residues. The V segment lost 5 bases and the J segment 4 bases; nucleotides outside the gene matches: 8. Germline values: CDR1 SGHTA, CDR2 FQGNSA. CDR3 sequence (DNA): TGTGCCAGCAGCCCCGGGGGGGTGCGGGCAGATACGCAGTATTTT. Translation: CASSPGGVRADTQYF.

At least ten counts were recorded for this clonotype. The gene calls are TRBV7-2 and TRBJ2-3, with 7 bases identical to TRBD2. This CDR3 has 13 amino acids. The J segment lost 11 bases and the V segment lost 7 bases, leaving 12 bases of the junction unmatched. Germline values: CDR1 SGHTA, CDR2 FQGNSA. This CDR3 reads CASKSGTTVWQYF. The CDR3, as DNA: TGTGCCAGCAAGTCCGGGACTACCGTATGGCAGTATTTT. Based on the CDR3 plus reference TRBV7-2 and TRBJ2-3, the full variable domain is GAGVSQSPSNKVTEKGKDVELRCDPISGHTALYWYRQSLGQGLEFLIYFQGNSAPDKSGLPSDRFSAERTGGSVSTLTIQRTQQEDSAVYLCASKSGTTVWQYFGPGTRLTVL.

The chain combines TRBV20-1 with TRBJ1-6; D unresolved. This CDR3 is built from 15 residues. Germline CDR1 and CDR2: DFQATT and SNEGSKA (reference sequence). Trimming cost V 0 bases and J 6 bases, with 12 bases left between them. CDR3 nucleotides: TGCAGTGCTAGAGATCATCAGGCGGGTAATTCACCCCTCCACTTT. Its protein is CSARDHQAGNSPLHF.

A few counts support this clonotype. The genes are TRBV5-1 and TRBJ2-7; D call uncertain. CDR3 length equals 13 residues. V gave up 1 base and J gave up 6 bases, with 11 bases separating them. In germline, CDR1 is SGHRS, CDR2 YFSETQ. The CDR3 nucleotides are TGCGCCAGCAGCTTGCCCAGTTTGAGCGAGCAGTACTTC. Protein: CASSLPSLSEQYF.

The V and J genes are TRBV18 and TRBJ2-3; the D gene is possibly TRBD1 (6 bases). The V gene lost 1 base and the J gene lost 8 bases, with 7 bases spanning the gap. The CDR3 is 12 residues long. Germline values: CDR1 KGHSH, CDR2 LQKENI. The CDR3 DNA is TGTGCCAGCTCACCACAACAGGGTACGCAGTATTTT. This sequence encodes CASSPQQGTQYF.

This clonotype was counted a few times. CDR3 coding DNA: TGCAGTGCTATCCTACTAGCAAATCGAGCTTTCTTT. Translated: CSAILLANRAFF. This sequence joins TRBV20-1 and TRBJ1-1, with D hard to call. V was trimmed by 4 bases and J by 10 bases, leaving 16 bases between them. CDR3 length equals 12 residues. Germline V gene data show CDR1 as DFQATT and CDR2 as SNEGSKA (reference sequence).

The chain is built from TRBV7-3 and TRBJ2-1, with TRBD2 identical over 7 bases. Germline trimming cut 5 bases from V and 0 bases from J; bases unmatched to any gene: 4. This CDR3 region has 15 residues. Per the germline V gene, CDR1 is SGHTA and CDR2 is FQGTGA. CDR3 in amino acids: CASSRASGSYNEQFF. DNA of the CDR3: TGTGCCAGCAGCCGGGCTAGCGGCTCCTACAATGAGCAGTTCTTC.

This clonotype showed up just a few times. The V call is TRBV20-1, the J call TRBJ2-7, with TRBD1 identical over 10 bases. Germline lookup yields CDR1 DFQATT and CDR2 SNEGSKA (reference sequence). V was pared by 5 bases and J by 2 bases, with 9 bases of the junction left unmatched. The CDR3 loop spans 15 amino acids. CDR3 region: CSAYDPGQGPYEQYF. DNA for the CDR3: TGCAGTGCTTACGATCCGGGACAGGGGCCCTACGAGCAGTACTTC.

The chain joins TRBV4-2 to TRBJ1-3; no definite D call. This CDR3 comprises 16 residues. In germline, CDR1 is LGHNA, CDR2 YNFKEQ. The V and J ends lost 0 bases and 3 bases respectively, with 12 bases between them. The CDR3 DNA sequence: TGTGCCAGCAGCCAAGAGGGGTCTAGGGTTGGAAACACCATATATTTT. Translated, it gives CASSQEGSRVGNTIYF.

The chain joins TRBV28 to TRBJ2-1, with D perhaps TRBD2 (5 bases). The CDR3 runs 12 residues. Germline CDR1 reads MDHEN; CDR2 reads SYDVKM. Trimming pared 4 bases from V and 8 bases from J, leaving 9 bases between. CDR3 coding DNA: TGTGCCAGCAGTTCCGGGATCGATGAGCAGTTCTTC. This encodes CASSSGIDEQFF.

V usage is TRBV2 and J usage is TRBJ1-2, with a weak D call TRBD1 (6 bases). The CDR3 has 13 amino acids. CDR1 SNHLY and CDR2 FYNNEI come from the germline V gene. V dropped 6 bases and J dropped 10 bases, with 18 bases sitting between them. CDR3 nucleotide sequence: TGTGCCAGCAGACCAGACAGGAAGGGACTCTACACCTTC. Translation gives CASRPDRKGLYTF.

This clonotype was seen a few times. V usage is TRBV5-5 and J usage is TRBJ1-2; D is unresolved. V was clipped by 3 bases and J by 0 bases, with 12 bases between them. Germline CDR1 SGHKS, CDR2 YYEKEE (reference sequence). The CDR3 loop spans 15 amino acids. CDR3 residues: CASSSRPVSNYGYTF. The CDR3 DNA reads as TGTGCCAGCAGCTCGCGGCCAGTTTCTAACTATGGCTACACCTTC.

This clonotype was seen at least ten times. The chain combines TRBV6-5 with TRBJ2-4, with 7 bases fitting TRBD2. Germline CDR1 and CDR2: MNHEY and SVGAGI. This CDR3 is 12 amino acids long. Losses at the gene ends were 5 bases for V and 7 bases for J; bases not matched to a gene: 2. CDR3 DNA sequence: TGTGCCAGCAGTGGACTAGATAACATTCAGTACTTC. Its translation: CASSGLDNIQYF.

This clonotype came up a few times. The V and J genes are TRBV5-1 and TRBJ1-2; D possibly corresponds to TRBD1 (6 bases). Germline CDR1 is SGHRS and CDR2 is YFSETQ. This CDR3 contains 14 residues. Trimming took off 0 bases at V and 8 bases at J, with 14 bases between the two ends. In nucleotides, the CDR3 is TGCGCCAGCAGCTTGGCCAGGGGACCTAGGGGCTACACCTTC. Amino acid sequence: CASSLARGPRGYTF.

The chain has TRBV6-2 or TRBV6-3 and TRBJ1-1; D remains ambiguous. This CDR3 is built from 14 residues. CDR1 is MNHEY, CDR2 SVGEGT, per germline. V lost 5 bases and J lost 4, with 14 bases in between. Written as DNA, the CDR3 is TGTGCCAGCAGTGGTCGTAGGGTGGGCACTGAAGCTTTCTTT. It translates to CASSGRRVGTEAFF.

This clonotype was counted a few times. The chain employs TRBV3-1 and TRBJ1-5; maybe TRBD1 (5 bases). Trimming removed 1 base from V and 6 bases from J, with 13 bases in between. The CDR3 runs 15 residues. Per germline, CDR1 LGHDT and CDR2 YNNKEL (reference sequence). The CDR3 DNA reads TGTGCCAGCAGCCAAGGTCTGGGGGTTCGTCAGCCCCAGCATTTT. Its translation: CASSQGLGVRQPQHF.

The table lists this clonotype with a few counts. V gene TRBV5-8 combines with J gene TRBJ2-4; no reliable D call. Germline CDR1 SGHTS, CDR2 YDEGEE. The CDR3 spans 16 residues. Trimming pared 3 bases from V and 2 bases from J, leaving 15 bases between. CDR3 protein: CASSYPRGRTKNIQYF. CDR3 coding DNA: TGTGCCAGCAGCTACCCCCGTGGTCGGACCAAAAACATTCAGTACTTC.

This CDR3 reads CASSQPGPRGETQYF. The CDR3 DNA is TGTGCCAGCAGTCAACCGGGACCCCGGGGAGAGACCCAGTACTTC. The genes are TRBV6-2 or TRBV6-3 and TRBJ2-5; TRBD1 or TRBD2 may be the D gene (5 bases each). CDR1 MNHEY and CDR2 SVGEGT come from the germline V gene. The CDR3 contains 15 residues. Trimming removed 5 bases from V and 4 bases from J, with 17 bases in between.

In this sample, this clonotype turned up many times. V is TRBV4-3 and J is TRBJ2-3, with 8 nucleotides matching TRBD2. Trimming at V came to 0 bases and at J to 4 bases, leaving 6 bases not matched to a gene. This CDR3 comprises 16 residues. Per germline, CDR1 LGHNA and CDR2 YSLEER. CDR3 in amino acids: CASSQDTTRGADTQYF. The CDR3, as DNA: TGCGCCAGCAGCCAAGATACTACGCGGGGGGCAGATACGCAGTATTTT.

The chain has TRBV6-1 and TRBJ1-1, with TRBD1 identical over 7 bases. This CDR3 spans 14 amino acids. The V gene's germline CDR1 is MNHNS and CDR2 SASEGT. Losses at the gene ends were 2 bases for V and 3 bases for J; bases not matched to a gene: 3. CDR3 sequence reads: CASSEYRGDTEAFF. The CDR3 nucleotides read TGTGCCAGCAGTGAATACAGGGGAGACACTGAAGCTTTCTTT.

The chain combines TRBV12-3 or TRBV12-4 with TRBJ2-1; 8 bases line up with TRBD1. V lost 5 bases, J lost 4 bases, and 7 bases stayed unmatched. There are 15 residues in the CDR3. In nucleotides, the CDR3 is TGTGCCAGCAGTCAGGGGGCTAACGTTTACAATGAGCAGTTCTTC. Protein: CASSQGANVYNEQFF.

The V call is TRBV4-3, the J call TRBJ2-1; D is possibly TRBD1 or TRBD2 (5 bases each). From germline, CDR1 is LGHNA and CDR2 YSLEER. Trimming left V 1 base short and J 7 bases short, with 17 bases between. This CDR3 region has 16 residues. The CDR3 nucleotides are TGCGCCAGCAGCCAAGGTGGGGGTAACAGAAGAAATGAGCAGTTCTTC. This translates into CASSQGGGNRRNEQFF.

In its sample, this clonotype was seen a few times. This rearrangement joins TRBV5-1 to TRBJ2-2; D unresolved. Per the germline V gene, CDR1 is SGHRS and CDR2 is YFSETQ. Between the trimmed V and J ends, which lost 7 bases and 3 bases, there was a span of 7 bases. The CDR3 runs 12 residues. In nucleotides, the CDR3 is TGCGCCAGCCGTCAAGACACCGGGGAGCTGTTTTTT. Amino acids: CASRQDTGELFF.

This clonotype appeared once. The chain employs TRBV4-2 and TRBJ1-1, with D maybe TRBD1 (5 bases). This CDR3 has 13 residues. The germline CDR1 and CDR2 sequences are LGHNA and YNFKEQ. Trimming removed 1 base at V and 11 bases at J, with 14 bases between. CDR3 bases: TGTGCCAGCAGCCAAGTTTGGCAGGGTGCGGCTTTCTTT. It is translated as CASSQVWQGAAFF.

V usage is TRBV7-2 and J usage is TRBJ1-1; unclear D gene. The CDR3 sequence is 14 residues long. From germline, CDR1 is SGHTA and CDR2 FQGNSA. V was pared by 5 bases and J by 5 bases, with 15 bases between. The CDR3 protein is CASSLSAGLTEAFF. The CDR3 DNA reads TGTGCCAGCAGCCTCTCCGCCGGTCTAACTGAAGCTTTCTTT.

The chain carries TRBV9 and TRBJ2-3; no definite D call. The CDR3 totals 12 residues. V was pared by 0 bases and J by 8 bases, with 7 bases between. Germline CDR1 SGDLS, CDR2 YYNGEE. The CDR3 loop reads CASSVEWSTQYF. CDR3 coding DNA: TGTGCCAGCAGCGTAGAATGGAGTACGCAGTATTTT.